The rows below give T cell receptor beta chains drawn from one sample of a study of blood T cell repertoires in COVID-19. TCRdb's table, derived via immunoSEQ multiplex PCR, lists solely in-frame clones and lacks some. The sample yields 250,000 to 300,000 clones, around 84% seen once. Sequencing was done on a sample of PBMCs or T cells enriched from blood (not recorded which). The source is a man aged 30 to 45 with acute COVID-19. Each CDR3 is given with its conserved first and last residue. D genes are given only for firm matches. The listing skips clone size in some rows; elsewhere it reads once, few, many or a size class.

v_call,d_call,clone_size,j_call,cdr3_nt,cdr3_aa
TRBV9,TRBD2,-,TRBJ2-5,TGTGCCAGCAGCGGGGGAGGGGCCCAAGAGACCCAGTACTTC,CASSGGGAQETQYF
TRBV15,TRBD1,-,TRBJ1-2,TGTGCCACCAGCAGAGACCATGGGGGACAGGACGGCTACACCTTC,CATSRDHGGQDGYTF
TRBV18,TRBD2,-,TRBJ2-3,TGTGCCAGCTCACCACCCACTAGCGGGGGAGATACGCAGTATTTT,CASSPPTSGGDTQYF
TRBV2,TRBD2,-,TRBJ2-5,TGTGCCAGCAGCCCCGGGACTAGCGGGGGGCCCCAAGAGACCCAGTACTTC,CASSPGTSGGPQETQYF
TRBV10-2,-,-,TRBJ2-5,TGCGCCAGCACCCCGGGCGGGGTGGAGACCCAGTACTTC,CASTPGGVETQYF
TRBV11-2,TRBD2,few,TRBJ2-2,TGTGCCAGCAGCTTATTCCCATTAGCGGGCGCGAACACCGGGGAGCTGTTTTTT,CASSLFPLAGANTGELFF
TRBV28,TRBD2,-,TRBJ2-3,TGTGCCAGCAGTCCCCTGACTAGCGGGGTGGGTGGGGATACGCAGTATTTT,CASSPLTSGVGGDTQYF
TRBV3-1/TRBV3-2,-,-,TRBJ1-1,TGTGCCAGCAGCCAAGGACGGTCAGGGAGGGCTTTCTTT,CASSQGRSGRAFF
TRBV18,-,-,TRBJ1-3,TGTGCCAGCTCACCAGCAGGTAGCTCTGGAAACACCATATATTTT,CASSPAGSSGNTIYF
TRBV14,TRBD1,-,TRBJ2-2,TGTGCCAGCAGCCAGACAGGGTTCACCGGGGAGCTGTTTTTT,CASSQTGFTGELFF
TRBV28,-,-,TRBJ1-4,TGTGCCAGCAGTTTATACCAGGGCCAGCAAGAAAAACTGTTTTTT,CASSLYQGQQEKLFF
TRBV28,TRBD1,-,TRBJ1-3,TGTGCCAGCAGGCAGGGGGCGCCTGGAAACACCATATATTTT,CASRQGAPGNTIYF
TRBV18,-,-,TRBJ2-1,TGTGCCAGCTCACCACCTAGCCGATCCTACAATGAGCAGTTCTTC,CASSPPSRSYNEQFF
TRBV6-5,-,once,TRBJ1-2,TGTGCCAGCAGACTGCCTACGGGAGAGAACGGCTACACCTTC,CASRLPTGENGYTF
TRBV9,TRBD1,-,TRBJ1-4,TGTGCCAGCAGCCGACAGGGCACTAATGAAAAACTGTTTTTT,CASSRQGTNEKLFF